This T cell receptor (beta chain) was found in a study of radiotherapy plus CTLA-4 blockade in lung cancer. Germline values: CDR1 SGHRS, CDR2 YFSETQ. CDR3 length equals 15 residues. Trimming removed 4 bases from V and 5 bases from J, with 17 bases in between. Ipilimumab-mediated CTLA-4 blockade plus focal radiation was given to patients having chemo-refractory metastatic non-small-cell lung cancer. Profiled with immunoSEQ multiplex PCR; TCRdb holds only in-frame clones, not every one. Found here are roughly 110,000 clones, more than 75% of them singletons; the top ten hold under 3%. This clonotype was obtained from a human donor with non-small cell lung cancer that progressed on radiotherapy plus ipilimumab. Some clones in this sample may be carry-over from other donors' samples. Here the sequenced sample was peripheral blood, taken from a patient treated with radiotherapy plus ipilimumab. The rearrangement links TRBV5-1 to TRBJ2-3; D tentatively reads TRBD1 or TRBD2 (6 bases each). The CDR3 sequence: CASSPEPGAGDTQYF. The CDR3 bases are TGCGCCAGCAGCCCGGAGCCGGGGGCGGGAGATACGCAGTATTTT.